What follows are 4 T cell receptor beta chains derived from one specimen sequenced in a study of blood T cells in healthy people across ages. Primers used in a second PCR of roughly 6 to 11 cycles were a sample-barcoded 5' primer and a J-beta primer mix. TCRdb independently ran MiXCR on the 5' RACE reads; one entry per CDR3 protein. Here the sample spans more than 500,000 distinct CDR3 sequences, around 27% being singletons. These sequences were also reported in another study, on T cells of mothers and their children.

Sequencing was done on a sample of blood. All receptors derive from a boy between 2 and 10 years old in good health.

Of note for this clonotype: A read error may explain this, as a much larger clone is one base away. A read error is likely, as this CDR3 ends without the conserved phenylalanine or tryptophan. The chain is built from TRBV28 and TRBJ2-5; the D is unclear. Germline CDR1 and CDR2: MDHEN and SYDVKM. Trimming pared 5 bases from V and 3 bases from J, leaving 10 bases between. The CDR3 covers 13 residues. CDR3 amino acids: CASSPRLEETQYS. CDR3 nucleotide sequence: TGTGCCAGCAGTCCCCGGTTAGAAGAGACCCAGTACTCC.

The sample holds a few counts of this clonotype. This chain joins TRBV4-1 and TRBJ2-1; the D is unclear. The J call could be wrong; TRBJ2-7 is a better fit for the DNA end. Per the germline V gene, CDR1 is MGHRA and CDR2 is YSYEKL. The CDR3 sequence is 13 residues long. CDR3 loop: CASSREELYEQYF. CDR3 DNA: TGCGCCAGCAGCCGAGAGGAGCTATACGAGCAGTACTTC.

This clonotype occurred a few times. The chain links TRBV10-3 to TRBJ1-3; D is possibly TRBD1 (5 bases). Deletions cut 6 bases from V and 3 bases from J, with 15 bases between. Germline CDR1 and CDR2: ENHRY and SYGVKD. CDR3 length: 15 residues. This chain's CDR3 is CAIRQRDRNGNTIYF. As DNA, the CDR3 is TGTGCCATCAGGCAAAGAGACAGAAATGGAAACACCATATATTTT.

This clonotype came up a few times. V is TRBV6-2 or TRBV6-3 and J is TRBJ2-1; no clear D gene. V was cut by 5 bases and J by 10 bases, with 12 bases left in between. The CDR3 has 12 amino acids. Germline V CDR1 and CDR2: MNHEY, SVGEGT. The CDR3 DNA reads as TGTGCCAGCAGTAATTCACTATGGGAGCAGTTCTTC. This translates into CASSNSLWEQFF.